The 20 T cell receptor beta chains given below trace back to one sample, sequenced in a study of yellow fever vaccine responses in identical twins (dated by TCRdb to 2016 to 2018). Receptors were amplified or captured by RT-PCR. The reads were generated on an Illumina HiSeq 2500. The raw public data were reprocessed by TCRdb itself: fastp quality trimming at Q25, MiXCR clonotype calling, in-frame beta chains only. Rows with one shared CDR3 protein collapse into an entry with the most common genes and DNA. The sample yields hundreds of distinct CDR3 sequences; 80% to 85% were counted once. In total, the top ten clones hold roughly 17% of the sample. Sequencing was performed on T cells from blood (PBMCs), unsorted or a sorted subset (not recorded which), taken before or after yellow fever vaccination (not recorded which). These receptors originate from a female donor who received the yellow fever vaccine.

The chain links TRBV7-9 to TRBJ2-1; 14 bases agree with TRBD2. V trimming: 5 bases; J trimming: 5 bases; junction bases outside the gene matches: 2. The CDR3 sequence is 15 residues long. Germline V gives CDR1 SEHNR, CDR2 FQNEAQ (reference sequence). The CDR3 nucleotides are TGTGCCAGCAGCCGGACTAGCGGGAGGAACAATGAGCAGTTCTTC. It translates to CASSRTSGRNNEQFF.

V is TRBV2 and J is TRBJ2-5, with 14 bases that match TRBD2. CDR1 is SNHLY, CDR2 FYNNEI, per germline. Trimming took 4 bases from V and 5 from J; bases not matched to a gene: 9. The CDR3 consists of 17 residues. As DNA, the CDR3 is TGTGCCAGCAGTGGGACTAGCGGGAGGATTCTAAAGGAGACCCAGTACTTC. Protein product: CASSGTSGRILKETQYF.

The chain combines TRBV6-1 with TRBJ1-1, with D hard to call. Germline V gene data show CDR1 as MNHNS and CDR2 as SASEGT. V was shortened by 6 bases and J by 0 bases, with 14 bases between the two germline ends. The CDR3 runs to 15 residues. CDR3 bases: TGTGCCAGCAGCCAGCTTCTCCCGATGAACACTGAAGCTTTCTTT. Residues: CASSQLLPMNTEAFF.

The CDR3 reads CASSDSGTGGHEQYF. CDR3 nucleotides: TGTGCCAGCAGCGATTCCGGGACAGGGGGCCACGAGCAGTACTTC. The chain couples TRBV9 to TRBJ2-7; 12 bases map to TRBD1. Germline CDR1 reads SGDLS; CDR2 reads YYNGEE. The CDR3 is made up of 15 amino acids. Germline trimming cut 3 bases from V and 5 bases from J; bases unmatched to any gene: 6.

This clonotype appeared a few times. The chain has TRBV4-3 and TRBJ2-1, with D possibly matching TRBD1 (6 bases). CDR1 is LGHNA and CDR2 is YSLEER in the germline V gene. The CDR3 covers 15 residues. V lost 2 bases, J lost 7 bases, and 15 bases lay in between. The CDR3 DNA reads as TGCGCCAGCAGCCAATTTGGACAGCTGGCGAATGAGCAGTTCTTC. Its translation: CASSQFGQLANEQFF.

V is TRBV6-1 and J is TRBJ1-3; 7 nucleotides line up with TRBD1. The J segment lost 3 bases and the V segment lost 6 bases, leaving 8 bases of the junction unmatched. CDR3 length equals 15 residues. CDR1 and CDR2 (germline): MNHNS, SASEGT. This chain's CDR3 is CASRSQGKRGNTIYF. As DNA, the CDR3 is TGTGCCAGCAGATCACAGGGGAAACGTGGAAACACCATATATTTT.

V gene TRBV15 combines with J gene TRBJ1-2; 9 nucleotides match TRBD1. Germline trimming cut 2 bases from V and 1 base from J; bases unmatched to any gene: 8. Germline V gene lookup returns CDR1 LNHNV and CDR2 YYDKDF (reference sequence). CDR3 length: 17 amino acids. The CDR3 nucleotides are TGTGCCACCAGCAGACACGGACAGGGGCCTTTTAACTATGGCTACACCTTC. This encodes CATSRHGQGPFNYGYTF.

The rearrangement uses TRBV10-3 and TRBJ2-7; perhaps TRBD2 as D (6 bases). The germline V gene encodes CDR1 ENHRY and CDR2 SYGVKD. This CDR3 comprises 13 residues. V lost 6 bases, J lost 12 bases, and 21 bases lay in between. The DNA for the CDR3 is TGTGCCATCAGCTCACGGGGCGGGGCCTTGAGGTACGTC. This encodes CAISSRGGALRYV.

The genes are TRBV6-5 and TRBJ1-1; D gene ambiguous. The V and J ends lost 1 base and 2 bases respectively, with 14 bases between them. The germline V gene encodes CDR1 MNHEY and CDR2 SVGAGI. The CDR3 is 16 amino acids. CDR3 sequence reads: CASSYLSKMANTEAFF. CDR3 sequence (DNA): TGTGCCAGCAGTTACTTGAGCAAGATGGCTAACACTGAAGCTTTCTTT.

The rearrangement uses TRBV5-1 and TRBJ1-5; tentatively, D is TRBD1 (5 bases). The V and J ends lost 6 bases and 2 bases respectively, with 15 bases between them. Germline CDR1 and CDR2: SGHRS and YFSETQ. CDR3 length equals 15 residues. CDR3 nucleotide sequence: TGCGCCAGCACCCAACACGGGGGTGGCAATCAGCCCCAGCATTTT. Residues: CASTQHGGGNQPQHF.

This clonotype appeared once. This rearrangement joins TRBV2 to TRBJ2-5; D not certain. Germline loops: CDR1 SNHLY, CDR2 FYNNEI. The CDR3 length is 10 residues. The germline V and J ends were trimmed by 8 bases and 2 bases, with 3 bases remaining between them. The CDR3 DNA sequence: TGTGCCAGCGGTCAAGAGACCCAGTACTTC. Translation gives CASGQETQYF.

The chain has TRBV13 and TRBJ1-5; TRBD1 matches at 9 bases. The V gene end was trimmed by 5 bases and the J gene end by 0 bases; junction bases not matched to a gene: 11. Germline CDR1 reads PRHDT; CDR2 reads FYEKMQ (reference sequence). The CDR3 extends over 18 amino acids. As DNA, the CDR3 is TGTGCCAGCAGCCCCGGGACAGGGCCGATGGATAGCAATCAGCCCCAGCATTTT. Translated, it gives CASSPGTGPMDSNQPQHF.

The chain couples TRBV4-3 to TRBJ2-3; 9 bases align to TRBD2. CDR3 length equals 16 residues. Germline CDR1 is LGHNA and CDR2 is YSLEER. V lost 5 bases, J lost 1 base, and 7 bases stayed unmatched. As DNA, the CDR3 is TGCGCCAGCAGCGTCCAACTAGCGGGTGGCACAGATACGCAGTATTTT. Translated, it gives CASSVQLAGGTDTQYF.

The DNA for the CDR3 is TGCAGTGCTAGAGATCTGCGGGAGGACTGGGACGAGCAGTACTTC. It is translated as CSARDLREDWDEQYF. The gene calls are TRBV20-1 and TRBJ2-7; 8 bases fit TRBD2. Germline assignment: CDR1 DFQATT and CDR2 SNEGSKA (reference sequence). CDR3 length: 15 amino acids. Trimming cost V 0 bases and J 5 bases; bases outside gene matches: 9.

CDR3 DNA sequence: TGTGCCAGCAGTTCCGGGACTAGCGGGAGTTATGAGCAGTTCTTC. It is translated as CASSSGTSGSYEQFF. The chain combines TRBV6-2 or TRBV6-3 with TRBJ2-1; 14 nucleotides align to TRBD2. V gave up 4 bases and J gave up 8 bases; unmatched junction bases: 4. Germline V CDR1 and CDR2: MNHEY, SVGEGT. The CDR3 contains 15 residues.

V usage is TRBV2 and J usage is TRBJ2-3; a possible D gene is TRBD2 (5 bases). V was pared by 0 bases and J by 4 bases, with 20 bases between. This CDR3 spans 18 amino acids. Germline-derived CDR1 and CDR2 are SNHLY and FYNNEI. CDR3 in amino acids: CASSEASGWAAGPDTQYF. As DNA, the CDR3 is TGTGCCAGCAGTGAAGCGTCCGGTTGGGCGGCGGGTCCAGATACGCAGTATTTT.

This chain joins TRBV7-7 and TRBJ2-7; no clear D. The CDR3 is 14 residues long. Germline V gene lookup returns CDR1 SSHAT and CDR2 FNYEAQ (reference sequence). The CDR3 DNA follows: TGTGCTAGCACCCCAGACGAAGGGCCCTACGAGCAGTACGTC. Its translation is CASTPDEGPYEQYV.

This chain links TRBV7-3 with TRBJ2-7; D uncertain. Trimming stripped 0 bases from V and 2 bases from J, with 8 bases between. The germline CDR1 and CDR2 sequences are SGHTA and FQGTGA. The CDR3 is made up of 14 amino acids. CDR3 protein: CASSLTGRTYEQYF. Here the CDR3 DNA reads TGTGCCAGCAGCTTAACGGGCCGCACCTACGAGCAGTACTTC.

The chain uses TRBV27 and TRBJ2-7; no reliable D call. Trimming took 0 bases from V and 4 from J, leaving 10 bases between them. Germline CDR1 is MNHEY and CDR2 is SMNVEV (reference sequence). The CDR3 runs 14 residues. The DNA of the CDR3 is TGTGCCAGCAGTTTATCGATGGCAGTTTACGAGCAGTACTTC. The encoded protein is CASSLSMAVYEQYF.

The J gene is TRBJ2-1, the V gene TRBV6-1; D might be TRBD2 (7 bases). The V gene lost 6 bases and the J gene lost 8 bases, with 20 bases spanning the gap. The CDR3 totals 15 residues. CDR1 is MNHNS and CDR2 is SASEGT in the germline V gene. The CDR3: CASSTSGGAVYEQFF. The DNA of the CDR3 is TGTGCCAGCAGCACGTCTGGGGGGGCGGTCTATGAGCAGTTCTTC.